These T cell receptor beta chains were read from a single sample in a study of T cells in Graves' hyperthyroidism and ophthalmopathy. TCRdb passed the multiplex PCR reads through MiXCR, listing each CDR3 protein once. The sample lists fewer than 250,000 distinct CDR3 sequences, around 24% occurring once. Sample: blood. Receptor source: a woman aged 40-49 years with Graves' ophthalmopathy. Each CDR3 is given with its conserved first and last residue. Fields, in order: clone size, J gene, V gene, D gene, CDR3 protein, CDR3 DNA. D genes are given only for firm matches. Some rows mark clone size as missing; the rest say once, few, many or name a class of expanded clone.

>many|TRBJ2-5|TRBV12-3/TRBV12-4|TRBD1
CASTGGQETQYF
TGTGCCAGTACAGGGGGGCAAGAGACCCAGTACTTC
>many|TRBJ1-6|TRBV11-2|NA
CASSPGQINSPLHF
TGTGCCAGCAGCCCCGGACAGATTAATTCACCCCTCCACTTT
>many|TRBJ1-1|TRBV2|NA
CASRNRDASNTEAFF
TGTGCCAGCAGGAACCGGGACGCCTCGAACACTGAAGCTTTCTTT
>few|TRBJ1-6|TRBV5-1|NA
CASSLTTGNNSPLHF
TGCGCCAGCAGCTTAACAACAGGCAATAATTCACCCCTCCACTTT
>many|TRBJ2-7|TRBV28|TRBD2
CASSSPSGVSSYEQYF
TGTGCCAGCAGTTCTCCTAGCGGGGTAAGCTCCTACGAGCAGTACTTC
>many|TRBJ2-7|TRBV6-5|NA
CASSYFPTSSYEQYF
TGTGCCAGCAGTTATTTTCCTACCAGCTCCTACGAGCAGTACTTC
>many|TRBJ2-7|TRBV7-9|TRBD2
CASSRQTSGSYEQYF
TGTGCCAGCAGCCGCCAGACTAGCGGCTCCTACGAGCAGTACTTC
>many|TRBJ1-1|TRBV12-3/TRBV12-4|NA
CASHVLSVGTEAFF
TGTGCCAGCCACGTCCTAAGTGTGGGCACTGAAGCTTTCTTT
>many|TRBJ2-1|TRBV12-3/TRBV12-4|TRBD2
CASSPRTSGIYNEQFF
TGTGCCAGCAGCCCCCGGACTAGCGGGATCTACAATGAGCAGTTCTTC
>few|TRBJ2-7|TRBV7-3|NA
CASSLITGYEQYF
TGTGCCAGCAGCTTAATCACAGGCTACGAGCAGTACTTC
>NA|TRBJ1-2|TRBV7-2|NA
CASSLSPRYGYTF
TGTGCCAGCAGCTTATCCCCGAGATATGGCTACACCTTC
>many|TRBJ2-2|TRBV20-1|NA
CSARDFMGGELFF
TGCAGTGCTAGAGATTTTATGGGCGGGGAGCTGTTTTTT
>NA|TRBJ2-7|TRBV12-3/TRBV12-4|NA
CASSLGSYYEQSF
TGTGCCAGCAGCCTTGGGTCATACTACGAGCAGTCCTTC
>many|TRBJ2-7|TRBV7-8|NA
CASSKRPYEQYF
TGTGCCAGCAGCAAACGACCCTACGAGCAGTACTTC
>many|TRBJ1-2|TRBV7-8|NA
CASSLGPGGYGYTF
TGTGCCAGCAGCTTAGGTCCAGGAGGCTATGGCTACACCTTC
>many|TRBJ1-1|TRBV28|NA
CASTPGLRGTEAFF
TGTGCCAGCACCCCAGGGTTACGGGGCACTGAAGCTTTCTTT
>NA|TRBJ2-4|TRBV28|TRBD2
CASSFREEAKNIQYF
TGTGCCAGCAGTTTTCGGGAGGAAGCCAAAAACATTCAGTACTTC
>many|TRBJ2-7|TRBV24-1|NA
CATSELGGTYEQYF
TGTGCCACCAGTGAGTTAGGGGGAACCTACGAGCAGTACTTC
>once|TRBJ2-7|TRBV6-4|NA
CASTLLMGEQSF
TGTGCCAGCACCCTGCTGATGGGAGAGCAGTCCTTC
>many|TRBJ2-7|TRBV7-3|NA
CASSFDISYEQYF
TGTGCCAGCAGCTTCGACATATCCTACGAGCAGTACTTC
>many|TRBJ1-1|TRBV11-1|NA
CASTSGKNTEAFF
TGTGCCAGCACCTCCGGGAAGAACACTGAAGCTTTCTTT
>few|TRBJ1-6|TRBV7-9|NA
CASSFQGSPLHF
TGTGCCAGCAGCTTCCAGGGTTCACCCCTCCACTTT
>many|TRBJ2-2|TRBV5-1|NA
CASSLGGLKTGELFF
TGCGCCAGCAGCTTGGGCGGACTAAAAACCGGGGAGCTGTTTTTT
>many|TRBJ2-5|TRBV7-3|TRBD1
CASSQTGQGQETQYF
TGTGCCAGCAGCCAGACGGGACAGGGGCAAGAGACCCAGTACTTC
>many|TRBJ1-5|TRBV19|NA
CASTNSLNQPQHF
TGTGCCAGTACAAACTCTCTCAATCAGCCCCAGCATTTT
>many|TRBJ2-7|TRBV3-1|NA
CASSQVSEQYF
TGTGCCAGCAGCCAAGTGAGCGAGCAGTACTTC
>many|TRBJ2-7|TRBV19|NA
CASRLRYGVYEQYF
TGTGCCAGTAGATTGAGGTATGGGGTATACGAGCAGTACTTC
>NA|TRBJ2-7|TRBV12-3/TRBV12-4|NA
CASSLSLVSSYF
TGTGCCAGCAGTTTATCACTAGTCAGCTCGTACTTC
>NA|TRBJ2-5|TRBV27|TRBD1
CASSARDRGLLETQYF
TGTGCCAGCAGCGCTAGGGACAGGGGGCTTTTAGAGACCCAGTACTTC
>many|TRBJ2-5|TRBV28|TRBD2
CASSLSAGGGETQYF
TGTGCCAGCAGTTTATCGGCGGGAGGTGGGGAGACCCAGTACTTC
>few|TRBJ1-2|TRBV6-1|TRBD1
CASTPTAGGLGYGYTF
TGTGCCAGCACTCCAACGGCAGGGGGCCTAGGCTATGGCTACACCTTC
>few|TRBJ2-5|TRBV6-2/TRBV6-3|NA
CASSYLSSSGTQYF
TGTGCCAGCAGTTACCTCTCCTCCTCGGGGACCCAGTACTTC
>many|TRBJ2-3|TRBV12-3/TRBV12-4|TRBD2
CASSSGASGYTDTQYF
TGTGCCAGCAGCTCAGGGGCTAGCGGGTACACAGATACGCAGTATTTT
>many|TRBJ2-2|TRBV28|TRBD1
CASRDRAIGELFF
TGTGCCAGCAGGGACAGGGCGATCGGGGAGCTGTTTTTT
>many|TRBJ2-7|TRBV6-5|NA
CASSYSSRPSSYYEQYF
TGTGCCAGCAGTTACTCGAGTCGGCCTAGCAGTTACTACGAGCAGTACTTC